The present T cell receptor beta chain was sequenced within a study of T cell clusters in autoimmune cytopenias. TRB amplification used around 260 ng of peripheral blood genomic DNA. One tube held mixed TRB-A and TRB-B primer pools for touch-down PCR. Each CDR3 protein gets one entry in TCRdb, which reprocessed the multiplex PCR reads and gives no DNA. With 7,000 or so distinct CDR3 sequences in the sample, the ten largest clones hold approximately 22%. The CDR3 is 16 amino acids. CDR1 is LNHDA and CDR2 is SQIVND in the germline V gene (reference sequence). The same sample was also studied in work on T cell repertoires in aging, cancer and after chemotherapy.

Input material: peripheral blood. The source is a human donor in good health. The V gene is TRBV19, the J gene TRBJ2-1; lacking DNA, the TRBD1 call made by TCRdb goes unchecked. The CDR3 loop is CASSRSGTGGYNEQFF.